The present TCR beta chain was sequenced within a study of blood T cell repertoires in COVID-19. V shed 5 bases and J 4 bases; nucleotides not matched to a gene: 4. Germline V gene lookup returns CDR1 SQVTM and CDR2 ANQGSEA. The length of the CDR3 is 13 residues. The data were produced by immunoSEQ multiplex PCR, yet TCRdb's version contains in-frame clones alone and is incomplete. The sample comprises roughly 160,000 clones, approximately 86% of which are singletons, and approximately 8% rests with the top ten. The Seattle patients, enrolled during active infection, were followed longitudinally. V usage is TRBV29-1 and J usage is TRBJ2-2; 7 bases map to TRBD2. The clonotype was recovered from a woman of 80 years or more with COVID-19, enrolled during active disease. What was sequenced was peripheral blood. The CDR3 coding sequence is TGCAGCGTTAGCGGGACGGGCACCGGGGAGCTGTTTTTT. Translation: CSVSGTGTGELFF.